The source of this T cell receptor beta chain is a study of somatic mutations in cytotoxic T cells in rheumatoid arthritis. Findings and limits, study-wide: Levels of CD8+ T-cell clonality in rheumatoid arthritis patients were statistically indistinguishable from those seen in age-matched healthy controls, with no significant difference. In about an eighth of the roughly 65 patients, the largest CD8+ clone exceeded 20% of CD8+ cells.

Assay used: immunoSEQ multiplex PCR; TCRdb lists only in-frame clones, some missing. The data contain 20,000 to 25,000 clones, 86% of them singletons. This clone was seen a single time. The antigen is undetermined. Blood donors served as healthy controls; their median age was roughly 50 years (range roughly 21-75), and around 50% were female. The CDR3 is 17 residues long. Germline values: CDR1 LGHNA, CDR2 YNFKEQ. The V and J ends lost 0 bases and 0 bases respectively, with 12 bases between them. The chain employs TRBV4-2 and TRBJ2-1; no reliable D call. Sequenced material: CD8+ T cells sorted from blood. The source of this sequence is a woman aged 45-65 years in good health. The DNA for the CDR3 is TGTGCCAGCAGCCAAGATGGAAGCGCTCTCTCCTACAATGAGCAGTTCTTC. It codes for CASSQDGSALSYNEQFF.